Presented here are 17 T cell receptor beta chains from one specimen sequenced in a study of T-cell reconstitution after alpha-beta-depleted transplantation in children. Preparation of the TCRbeta library involved a method that used unique molecular identifiers. TCRdb re-called the PCR reads with MiXCR, one entry per CDR3 protein. The table has approximately 70,000 distinct CDR3 sequences, 4% to 5% seen once. Source: PBMCs, mostly from graft donor cells, taken 180 days after TCRalphabeta/CD19-depleted stem cell transplant. The origin of the receptors is a boy younger than two who had a stem cell transplant for acute myeloid leukemia, so the T cells may come from the graft donor.

This clonotype was observed many times. This chain uses TRBV6-1 with TRBJ2-4, with D perhaps being TRBD1 or TRBD2 (5 bases each). This CDR3 region has 14 residues. V lost 5 bases, J lost 1 base, and 9 bases lay in between. Germline V gene sequence: CDR1 MNHNS, CDR2 SASEGT. CDR3 DNA: TGTGCCAGCAGTCCCTGGGGGGCCAAAAACATTCAGTACTTC. Protein product: CASSPWGAKNIQYF.

Comments on this clonotype: The junction departs from germline at one end; a sequencing error may be responsible. This chain's CDR3 is CTSSPPGDGPWRANYRYTF. The CDR3 nucleotides read TGTACCAGCAGCCCCCCTGGGGACGGTCCGTGGAGAGCTAACTATCGCTACACCTTC. The chain joins TRBV12-3 or TRBV12-4 to TRBJ1-2; D possibly corresponds to TRBD1 (5 bases). The CDR3 totals 19 residues.

This clonotype was counted many times. This rearrangement joins TRBV7-9 to TRBJ1-4; 9 bases are shared with TRBD1. Germline CDR1 SEHNR, CDR2 FQNEAQ (reference sequence). There are 16 residues in the CDR3. The V and J ends lost 5 bases and 3 bases, in that order; junction bases with no gene match: 7. The CDR3 DNA is TGTGCCAGCAGCCCTCGGAGGACAGGGGCTAATGAAAAACTGTTTTTT. Encoded protein: CASSPRRTGANEKLFF.

The chain combines TRBV19 with TRBJ1-2, with D hard to call. The CDR3 runs 14 residues. Germline-derived CDR1 and CDR2 are LNHDA and SQIVND (reference sequence). The V gene lost 5 bases and the J gene lost 0 bases, with 10 bases spanning the gap. This CDR3 reads CASSLRDPNYGYTF. DNA for the CDR3: TGTGCCAGTAGTCTCCGGGATCCTAACTATGGCTACACCTTC.

This clonotype was seen repeatedly, ten times or more. The chain is built from TRBV11-2 and TRBJ1-1; D is possibly TRBD1 (6 bases). This CDR3 contains 14 residues. Trimming removed 3 bases at V and 5 bases at J, with 13 bases between. Germline loops: CDR1 SGHAT, CDR2 FQNNGV. The DNA of the CDR3 is TGTGCCAGCAGCTTCGGGGGCTTCAAGACTGAAGCTTTCTTT. Amino acid sequence: CASSFGGFKTEAFF.

There are many counts of this clonotype. The V call is TRBV6-2 or TRBV6-3, the J call TRBJ1-1, with D possibly matching TRBD1 (5 bases). CDR1 MNHEY and CDR2 SVGEGT come from the germline V gene. The germline V and J ends were trimmed by 1 base and 4 bases, with 7 bases remaining between them. This CDR3 region has 13 residues. In nucleotides, the CDR3 is TGTGCCAGCAGTTACTACGGGGGCACTGAAGCTTTCTTT. Translating gives CASSYYGGTEAFF.

This clonotype has ten or more counts. The genes are TRBV20-1 and TRBJ2-3; TRBD2 aligns across 7 bases. This CDR3 has 22 amino acids. V shed 4 bases, J shed 1 base, and the junction held 29 bases outside the gene matches. Germline CDR1 DFQATT, CDR2 SNEGSKA (reference sequence). Written as DNA, the CDR3 is TGCAGTGCTATTGGCCCCGTACTAATTGGGATCGAGGGACTAATCCGCACAGATACGCAGTATTTT. As protein: CSAIGPVLIGIEGLIRTDTQYF.

This clonotype was detected ten times or more. The rearrangement joins TRBV12-5 to TRBJ2-7; the match to TRBD1 covers 7 bases. The ends lost 0 bases at V and 5 bases at J; junction bases unmatched: 7. Per germline, CDR1 LGHNT and CDR2 FRNRAP. The CDR3 has 15 amino acids. The CDR3 DNA reads TGTGCTAGTGGTTTGGTACGAAGGGGGCGTAACGAGCAGTACGTC. Translated, it gives CASGLVRRGRNEQYV.

This clonotype was observed many times. This chain links TRBV11-2 with TRBJ2-5, with D maybe TRBD2 (5 bases). The V gene lost 0 bases and the J gene lost 1 base, with 6 bases spanning the gap. The CDR3 consists of 14 residues. Germline CDR1 SGHAT, CDR2 FQNNGV. CDR3 residues: CASSLERAQETQYF. The CDR3 DNA is TGTGCCAGCAGCTTAGAGAGGGCCCAAGAGACCCAGTACTTC.

This clonotype has a count of ten or more. V and J are TRBV20-1 and TRBJ2-3, with 12 bases lining up with TRBD2. Germline-derived CDR1 and CDR2 are DFQATT and SNEGSKA (reference sequence). The length of the CDR3 is 14 residues. Trimming removed 6 bases from V and 6 bases from J; junction bases left unmatched: 7. CDR3 sequence: CSAPSGGASDTQYF. As DNA, the CDR3 is TGCAGTGCGCCTAGCGGGGGGGCCAGTGATACGCAGTATTTT.

The sample holds many counts of this clonotype. The chain joins TRBV11-2 to TRBJ2-2; 10 bases align to TRBD1. The CDR3 length is 16 residues. After removal of 3 bases from V and 6 bases from J, the junction contained 7 bases not matched to a gene. Germline loops: CDR1 SGHAT, CDR2 FQNNGV. Here the CDR3 reads CASSFTSGQGAGELFF. The CDR3 DNA reads as TGTGCCAGCAGCTTCACGTCCGGACAGGGGGCCGGGGAGCTGTTTTTT.

Ten or more counts support this clonotype. The gene calls are TRBV25-1 and TRBJ1-3; 11 nucleotides match TRBD1. The CDR3 extends over 15 amino acids. The trim removed 4 bases at V and 4 bases at J, leaving 3 bases unmatched. Germline-derived CDR1 and CDR2 are MGHDK and SYGVNS. As DNA, the CDR3 is TGTGCCAGCAGTGGCTGGGACAGGGGGGGAAACACCATATATTTT. Its translation: CASSGWDRGGNTIYF.

This clonotype has only a few counts. The J gene is TRBJ2-7, the V gene TRBV28; the D is unclear. The CDR3 runs to 15 residues. Germline CDR1 reads MDHEN; CDR2 reads SYDVKM. With 8 bases removed from V and 0 bases from J, the gap between germline ends came to 17 bases. CDR3 amino acids: CASRLGPDSSYEQYV. DNA of the CDR3: TGTGCCAGCCGCCTAGGGCCCGATAGCTCCTACGAGCAGTACGTC.

This clonotype was counted at least ten times. This sequence joins TRBV12-3 or TRBV12-4 and TRBJ1-1; D may be TRBD1 (5 bases). The CDR3 runs to 12 residues. V shed 3 bases and J shed 11 bases, with 13 bases lying between them. Written as DNA, the CDR3 is TGTGCCAGCAGTTTCAGGTTGGGGGACGCTTTCTTT. It codes for CASSFRLGDAFF.

Many counts were recorded for this clonotype. The chain joins TRBV7-6 to TRBJ2-1; 9 bases agree with TRBD1. The V segment lost 5 bases and the J segment 5 bases; nucleotides outside the gene matches: 10. CDR1 SGHVS and CDR2 FNYEAQ come from the germline V gene. This CDR3 has 16 residues. This chain's CDR3 is CASSLIPGQGNNEQFF. In DNA form, the CDR3 reads TGTGCCAGCAGCCTAATACCGGGACAGGGAAACAATGAGCAGTTCTTC.

Many counts were recorded for this clonotype. The gene calls are TRBV15 and TRBJ2-3; possible D gene TRBD1, 5 bases. V was trimmed by 2 bases and J by 6 bases, leaving 15 bases between them. The CDR3 is made up of 15 amino acids. Per the germline V gene, CDR1 is LNHNV and CDR2 is YYDKDF (reference sequence). The CDR3 region is CATSRTGVLRDTQYF. CDR3 nucleotide sequence: TGTGCCACCAGCAGAACAGGTGTACTTAGGGATACGCAGTATTTT. Filled out from reference TRBV15 and TRBJ2-3, the complete variable domain reads DAMVIQNPRYQVTQFGKPVTLSCSQTLNHNVMYWYQQKSSQAPKLLFHYYDKDFNNEADTPDNFQSRRPNTSFCFLDIRSPGLGDTAMYLCATSRTGVLRDTQYFGPGTRLTVL.

This clonotype was counted many times. The DNA of the CDR3 is TGTGCCAGCAGCTTGGAACATATACAAGAGACCCAGTACTTC. Translation: CASSLEHIQETQYF. The chain employs TRBV5-5 and TRBJ2-5; D unclear. Per the germline V gene, CDR1 is SGHKS and CDR2 is YYEKEE (reference sequence). V was cut by 0 bases and J by 2 bases, with 8 bases left in between. This CDR3 region has 14 residues.